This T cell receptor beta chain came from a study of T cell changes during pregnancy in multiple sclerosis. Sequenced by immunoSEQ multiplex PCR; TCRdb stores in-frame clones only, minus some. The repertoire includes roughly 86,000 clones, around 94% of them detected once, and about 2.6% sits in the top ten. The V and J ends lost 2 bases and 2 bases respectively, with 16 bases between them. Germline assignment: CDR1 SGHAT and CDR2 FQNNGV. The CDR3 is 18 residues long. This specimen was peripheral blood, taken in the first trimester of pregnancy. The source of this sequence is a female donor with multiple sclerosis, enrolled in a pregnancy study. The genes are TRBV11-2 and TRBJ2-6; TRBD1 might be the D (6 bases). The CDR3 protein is CASSLMQGQRTGANVLTF. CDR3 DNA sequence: TGTGCCAGCAGCTTAATGCAGGGACAAAGGACTGGGGCCAACGTCCTGACTTTC.